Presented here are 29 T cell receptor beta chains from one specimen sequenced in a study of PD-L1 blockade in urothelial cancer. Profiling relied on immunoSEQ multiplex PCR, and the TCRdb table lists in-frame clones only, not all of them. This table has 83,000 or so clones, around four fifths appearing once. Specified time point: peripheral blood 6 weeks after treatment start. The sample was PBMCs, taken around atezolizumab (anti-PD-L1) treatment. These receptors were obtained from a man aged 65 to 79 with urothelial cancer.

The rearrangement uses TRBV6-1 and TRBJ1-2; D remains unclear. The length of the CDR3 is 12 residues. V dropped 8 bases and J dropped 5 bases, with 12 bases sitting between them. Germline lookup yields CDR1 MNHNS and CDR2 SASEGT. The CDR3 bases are TGTGCCAGCGGCCTCTTACGATATGGCTACACCTTC. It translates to CASGLLRYGYTF.

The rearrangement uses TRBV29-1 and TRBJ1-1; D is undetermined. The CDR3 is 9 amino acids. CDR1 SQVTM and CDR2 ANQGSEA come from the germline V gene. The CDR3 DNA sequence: TGCAGTATCCTCGAGGGAGCTTTCTTT. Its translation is CSILEGAFF.

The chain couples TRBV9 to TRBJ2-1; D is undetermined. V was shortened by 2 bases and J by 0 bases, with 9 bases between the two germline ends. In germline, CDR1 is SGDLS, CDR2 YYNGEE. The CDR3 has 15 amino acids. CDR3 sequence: CASSVSPSSYNEQFF. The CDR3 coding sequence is TGTGCCAGCAGCGTGTCCCCGAGCTCCTACAATGAGCAGTTCTTC.

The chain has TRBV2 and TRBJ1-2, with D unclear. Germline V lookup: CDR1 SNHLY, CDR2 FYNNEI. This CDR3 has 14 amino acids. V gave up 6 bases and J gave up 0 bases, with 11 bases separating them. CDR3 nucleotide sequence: TGTGCCAGCAGGCAAGTCGGGACTAACTATGGCTACACCTTC. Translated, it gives CASRQVGTNYGYTF.

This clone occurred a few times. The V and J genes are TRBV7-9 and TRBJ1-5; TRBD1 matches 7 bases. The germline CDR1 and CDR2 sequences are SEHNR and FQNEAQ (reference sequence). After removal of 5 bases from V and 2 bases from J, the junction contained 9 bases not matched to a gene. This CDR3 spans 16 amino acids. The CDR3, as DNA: TGTGCCAGCAGCACCGGGACAGTACTCGGCAATCAGCCCCAGCATTTT. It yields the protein CASSTGTVLGNQPQHF.

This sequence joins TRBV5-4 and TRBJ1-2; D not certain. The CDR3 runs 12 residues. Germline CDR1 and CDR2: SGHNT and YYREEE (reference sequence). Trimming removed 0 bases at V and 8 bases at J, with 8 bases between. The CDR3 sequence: CASSLEEGGYTF. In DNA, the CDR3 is TGTGCCAGCAGCTTGGAAGAGGGCGGCTACACCTTC.

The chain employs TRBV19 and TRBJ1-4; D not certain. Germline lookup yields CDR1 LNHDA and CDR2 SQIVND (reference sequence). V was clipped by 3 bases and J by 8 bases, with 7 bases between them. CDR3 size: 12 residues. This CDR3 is CASSMAGEKLFF. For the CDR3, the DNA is TGTGCCAGTAGTATGGCGGGAGAAAAACTGTTTTTT. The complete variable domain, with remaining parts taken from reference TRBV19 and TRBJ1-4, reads DGGITQSPKYLFRKEGQNVTLSCEQNLNHDAMYWYRQDPGQGLRLIYYSQIVNDFQKGDIAEGYSVSREKKESFPLTVTSAQKNPTAFYLCASSMAGEKLFFGSGTQLSVL.

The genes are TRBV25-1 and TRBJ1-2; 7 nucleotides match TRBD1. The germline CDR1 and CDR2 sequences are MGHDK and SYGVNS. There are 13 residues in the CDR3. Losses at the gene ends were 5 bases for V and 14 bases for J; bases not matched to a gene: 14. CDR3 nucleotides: TGTGCCAGCAGTACCCGACAGGGCAGGGGGAGGACCTTC. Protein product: CASSTRQGRGRTF.

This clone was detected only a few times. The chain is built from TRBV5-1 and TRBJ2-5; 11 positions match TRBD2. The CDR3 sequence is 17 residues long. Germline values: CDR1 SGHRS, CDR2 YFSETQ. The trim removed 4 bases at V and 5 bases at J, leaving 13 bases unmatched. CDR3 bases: TGCGCCAGCAGCCCCGGGCCTCTAGCGGGAGGTCGGGAGACCCAGTACTTC. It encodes CASSPGPLAGGRETQYF.

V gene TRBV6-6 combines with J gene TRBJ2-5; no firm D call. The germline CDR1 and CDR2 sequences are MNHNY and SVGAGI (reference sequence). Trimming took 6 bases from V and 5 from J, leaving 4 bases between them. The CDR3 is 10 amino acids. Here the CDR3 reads CASREETQYF. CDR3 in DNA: TGTGCCAGCAGAGAGGAGACCCAGTACTTC.

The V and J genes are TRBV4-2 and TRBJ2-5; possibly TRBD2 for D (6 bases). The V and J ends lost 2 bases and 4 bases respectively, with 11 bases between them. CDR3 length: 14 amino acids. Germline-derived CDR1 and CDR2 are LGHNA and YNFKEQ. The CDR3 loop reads CASSQRGGAETQYF. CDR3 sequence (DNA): TGTGCCAGCAGCCAACGTGGCGGGGCAGAGACCCAGTACTTC.

CDR3 in amino acids: CASSRQVPGGGYTF. The CDR3, as DNA: TGTGCCAGCAGCCGCCAGGTCCCAGGGGGTGGCTACACCTTC. The rearrangement joins TRBV6-5 to TRBJ1-2, with 7 positions matching TRBD1. Looked up from germline, CDR1 is MNHEY and CDR2 is SVGAGI. V dropped 6 bases and J dropped 7; count of bases not matched to a gene: 11. The CDR3 loop spans 14 amino acids.

CDR3 in amino acids: CASSEIVAVAKNIQYF. CDR3 sequence (DNA): TGTGCCAGCAGTGAAATTGTGGCGGTAGCCAAAAACATTCAGTACTTC. The chain uses TRBV2 and TRBJ2-4; no reliable D call. Between the trimmed V and J ends, which lost 2 bases and 0 bases, there was a span of 11 bases. CDR3 length equals 16 residues. Per the germline V gene, CDR1 is SNHLY and CDR2 is FYNNEI.

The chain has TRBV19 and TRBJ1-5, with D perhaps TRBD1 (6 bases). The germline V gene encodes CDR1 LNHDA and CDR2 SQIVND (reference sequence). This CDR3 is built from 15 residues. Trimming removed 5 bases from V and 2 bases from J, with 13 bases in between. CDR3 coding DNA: TGTGCCAGTAGTGCAGGGGTTAAGGGCAATCAGCCCCAGCATTTT. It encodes CASSAGVKGNQPQHF.

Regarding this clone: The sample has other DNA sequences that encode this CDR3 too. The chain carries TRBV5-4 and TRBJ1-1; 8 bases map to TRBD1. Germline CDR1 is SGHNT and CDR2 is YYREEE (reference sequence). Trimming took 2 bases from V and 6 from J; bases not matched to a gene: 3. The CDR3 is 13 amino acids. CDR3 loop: CASSFGQGAEAFF. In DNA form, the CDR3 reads TGTGCCAGCAGCTTTGGACAGGGCGCTGAAGCTTTCTTT.

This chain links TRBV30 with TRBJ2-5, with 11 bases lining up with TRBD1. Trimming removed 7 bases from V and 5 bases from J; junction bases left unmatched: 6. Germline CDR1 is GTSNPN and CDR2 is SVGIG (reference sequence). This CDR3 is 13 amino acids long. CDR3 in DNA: TGTGCCTCCCGACGGACAGGGGGCGAGACCCAGTACTTC. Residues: CASRRTGGETQYF. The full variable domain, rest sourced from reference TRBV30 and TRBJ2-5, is SQTIHQWPATLVQPVGSPLSLECTVEGTSNPNLYWYRQAAGRGLQLLFYSVGIGQISSEVPQNLSASRPQDRQFILSSKKLLLSDSGFYLCASRRTGGETQYFGPGTRLLVL.

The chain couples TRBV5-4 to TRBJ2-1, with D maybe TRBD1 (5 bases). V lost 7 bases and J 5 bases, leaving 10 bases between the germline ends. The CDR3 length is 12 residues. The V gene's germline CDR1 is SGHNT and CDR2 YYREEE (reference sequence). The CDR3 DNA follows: TGTGCCAGCGGATTACAGGACAATGAGCAGTTCTTC. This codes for CASGLQDNEQFF.

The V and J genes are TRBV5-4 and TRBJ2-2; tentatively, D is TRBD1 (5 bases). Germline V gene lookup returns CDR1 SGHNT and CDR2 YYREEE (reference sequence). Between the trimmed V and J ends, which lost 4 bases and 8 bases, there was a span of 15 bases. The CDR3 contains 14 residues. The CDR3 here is CASSPWWQGGELFF. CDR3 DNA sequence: TGTGCCAGCAGCCCTTGGTGGCAGGGAGGGGAGCTGTTTTTT. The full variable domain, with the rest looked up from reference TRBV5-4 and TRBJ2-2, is ETGVTQSPTHLIKTRGQQVTLRCSSQSGHNTVSWYQQALGQGPQFIFQYYREEENGRGNFPPRFSGLQFPNYSSELNVNALELDDSALYLCASSPWWQGGELFFGEGSRLTVL.

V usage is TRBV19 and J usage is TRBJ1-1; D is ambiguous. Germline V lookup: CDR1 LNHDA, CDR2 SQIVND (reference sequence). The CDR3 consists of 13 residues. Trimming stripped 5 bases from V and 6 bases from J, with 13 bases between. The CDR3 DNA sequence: TGTGCCAGTAGTGAACCACCGAGCGCTGAAGCTTTCTTT. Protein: CASSEPPSAEAFF.

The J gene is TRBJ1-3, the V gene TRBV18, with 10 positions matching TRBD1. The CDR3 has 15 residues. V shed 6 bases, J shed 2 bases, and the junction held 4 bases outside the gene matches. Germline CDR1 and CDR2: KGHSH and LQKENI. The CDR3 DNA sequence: TGTGCCAGCTCTTCGGGACAGGGGCCTGGAAACACCATATATTTT. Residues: CASSSGQGPGNTIYF. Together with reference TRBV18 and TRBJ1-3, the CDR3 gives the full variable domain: NAGVMQNPRHLVRRRGQEARLRCSPMKGHSHVYWYRQLPEEGLKFMVYLQKENIIDESGMPKERFSAEFPKEGPSILRIQQVVRGDSAAYFCASSSGQGPGNTIYFGEGSWLTVV.

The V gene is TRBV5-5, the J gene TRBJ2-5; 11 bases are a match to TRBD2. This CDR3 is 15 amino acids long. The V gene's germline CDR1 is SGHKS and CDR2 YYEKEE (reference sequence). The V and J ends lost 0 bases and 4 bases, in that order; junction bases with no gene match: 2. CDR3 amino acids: CASSLGLAGRETQYF. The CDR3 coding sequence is TGTGCCAGCAGCTTGGGACTAGCGGGACGAGAGACCCAGTACTTC.

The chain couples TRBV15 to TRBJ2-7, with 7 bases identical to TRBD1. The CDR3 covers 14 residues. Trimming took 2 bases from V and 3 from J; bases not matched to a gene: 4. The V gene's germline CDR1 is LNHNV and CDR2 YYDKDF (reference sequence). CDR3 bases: TGTGCCACCAGCAGAAGGGGACAGAACTACGAGCAGTACTTC. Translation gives CATSRRGQNYEQYF. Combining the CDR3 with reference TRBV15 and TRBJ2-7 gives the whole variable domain DAMVIQNPRYQVTQFGKPVTLSCSQTLNHNVMYWYQQKSSQAPKLLFHYYDKDFNNEADTPDNFQSRRPNTSFCFLDIRSPGLGDTAMYLCATSRRGQNYEQYFGPGTRLTVT.

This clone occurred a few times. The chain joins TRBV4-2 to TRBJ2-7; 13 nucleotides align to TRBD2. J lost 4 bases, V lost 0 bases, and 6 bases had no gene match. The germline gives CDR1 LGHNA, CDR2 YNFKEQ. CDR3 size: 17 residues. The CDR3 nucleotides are TGTGCCAGCAGCCAAGATCAGACTAGCGGGGGGTCGTACGAGCAGTACTTC. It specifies CASSQDQTSGGSYEQYF.

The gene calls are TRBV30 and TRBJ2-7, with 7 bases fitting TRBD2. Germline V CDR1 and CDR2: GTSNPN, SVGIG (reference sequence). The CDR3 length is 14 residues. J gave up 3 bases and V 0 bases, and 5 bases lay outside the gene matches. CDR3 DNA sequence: TGTGCCTGGAGTGTGGGAGGGGCCAGCTACGAGCAGTACTTC. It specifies CAWSVGGASYEQYF.

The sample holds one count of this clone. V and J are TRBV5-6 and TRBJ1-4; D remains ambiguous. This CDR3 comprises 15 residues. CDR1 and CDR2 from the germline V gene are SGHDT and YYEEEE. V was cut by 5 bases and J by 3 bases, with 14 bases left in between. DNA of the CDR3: TGTGCCAGCAGGAATGGGCAAGCCCCTAATGAAAAACTGTTTTTT. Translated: CASRNGQAPNEKLFF.

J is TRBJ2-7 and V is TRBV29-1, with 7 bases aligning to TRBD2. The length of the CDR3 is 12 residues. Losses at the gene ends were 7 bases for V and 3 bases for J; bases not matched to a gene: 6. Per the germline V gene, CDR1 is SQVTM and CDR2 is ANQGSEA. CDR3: CSARERDYEQYF. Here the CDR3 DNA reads TGCAGCGCCAGAGAGCGGGACTACGAGCAGTACTTC.

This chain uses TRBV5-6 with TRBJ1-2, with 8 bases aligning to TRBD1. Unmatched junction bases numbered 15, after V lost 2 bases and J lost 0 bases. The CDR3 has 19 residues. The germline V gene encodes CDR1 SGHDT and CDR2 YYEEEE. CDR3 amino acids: CASSFPIGQGDASNYGYTF. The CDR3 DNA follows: TGTGCCAGCAGCTTTCCCATAGGACAGGGCGACGCCTCTAACTATGGCTACACCTTC. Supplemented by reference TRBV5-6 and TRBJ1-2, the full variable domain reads DAGVTQSPTHLIKTRGQQVTLRCSPKSGHDTVSWYQQALGQGPQFIFQYYEEEERQRGNFPDRFSGHQFPNYSSELNVNALLLGDSALYLCASSFPIGQGDASNYGYTFGSGTRLTVV.

The CDR3 loop reads CASRALSDRDIEAFF. Written as DNA, the CDR3 is TGTGCCAGCAGGGCCCTTAGCGACAGGGACATTGAAGCTTTCTTT. The rearrangement links TRBV6-1 to TRBJ1-1, with TRBD1 identical over 7 bases. Looked up from germline, CDR1 is MNHNS and CDR2 is SASEGT. With 6 bases clipped from V and 7 bases from J, the junction kept 14 bases outside the gene matches. CDR3 size: 15 residues.

CDR3 sequence: CASNILRPLNTEAFF. The CDR3, as DNA: TGTGCCAGCAACATACTACGCCCCTTGAACACTGAAGCTTTCTTT. This chain links TRBV7-2 with TRBJ1-1; D unresolved. The V gene's germline CDR1 is SGHTA and CDR2 FQGNSA. Deletions cut 7 bases from V and 0 bases from J, with 15 bases between. The CDR3 spans 15 residues.